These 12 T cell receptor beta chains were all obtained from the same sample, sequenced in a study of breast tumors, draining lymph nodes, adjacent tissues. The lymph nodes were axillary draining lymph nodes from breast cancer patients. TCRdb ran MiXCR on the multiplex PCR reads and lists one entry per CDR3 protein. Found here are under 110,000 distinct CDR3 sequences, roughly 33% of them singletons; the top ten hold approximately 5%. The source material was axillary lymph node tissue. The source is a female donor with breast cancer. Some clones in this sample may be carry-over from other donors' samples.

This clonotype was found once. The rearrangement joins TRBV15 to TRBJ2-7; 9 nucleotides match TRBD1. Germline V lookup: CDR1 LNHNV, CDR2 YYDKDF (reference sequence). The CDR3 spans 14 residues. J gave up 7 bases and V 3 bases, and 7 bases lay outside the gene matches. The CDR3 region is CATSSPGQGWEQYF. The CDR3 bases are TGTGCCACCAGCAGTCCGGGACAGGGATGGGAGCAGTACTTC. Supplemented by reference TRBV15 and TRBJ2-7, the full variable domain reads DAMVIQNPRYQVTQFGKPVTLSCSQTLNHNVMYWYQQKSSQAPKLLFHYYDKDFNNEADTPDNFQSRRPNTSFCFLDIRSPGLGDTAMYLCATSSPGQGWEQYFGPGTRLTVT.

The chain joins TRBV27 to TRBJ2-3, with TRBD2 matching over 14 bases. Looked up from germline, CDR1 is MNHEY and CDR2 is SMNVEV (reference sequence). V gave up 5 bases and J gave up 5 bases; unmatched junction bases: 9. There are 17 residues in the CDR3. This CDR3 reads CASSLIRGLAGEDTQYF. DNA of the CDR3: TGTGCCAGCAGTCTAATCCGGGGACTAGCGGGAGAAGATACGCAGTATTTT.

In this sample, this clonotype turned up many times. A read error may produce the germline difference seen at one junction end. Here the CDR3 reads CASSHSAAFPPYEQYF. CDR3 nucleotide sequence: TGTGCCAGCAGTCACTCAGCTGCATTTCCCCCCTACGAGCAGTACTTC. The chain recombines TRBV6-5 with TRBJ2-7; D unresolved. The CDR3 length is 16 residues. Germline V gives CDR1 MNHEY, CDR2 SVGAGI.

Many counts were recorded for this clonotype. This CDR3 reads CASSDRQAPSYEQYF. The CDR3, as DNA: TGTGCCAGCAGCGACCGACAGGCGCCGTCCTACGAGCAGTACTTC. V and J are TRBV6-1 and TRBJ2-7; possibly TRBD1 for D (6 bases). The CDR3 is 15 amino acids. Germline V gives CDR1 MNHNS, CDR2 SASEGT. The V end lost 6 bases, the J end lost 1 base, and 16 bases lay between the germline ends.

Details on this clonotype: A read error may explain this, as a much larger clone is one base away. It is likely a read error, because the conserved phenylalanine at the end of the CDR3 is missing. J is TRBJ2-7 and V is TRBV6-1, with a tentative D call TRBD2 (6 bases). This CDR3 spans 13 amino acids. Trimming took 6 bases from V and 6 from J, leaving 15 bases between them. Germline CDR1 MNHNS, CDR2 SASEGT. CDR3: CASRRPGTSEQYL. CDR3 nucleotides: TGTGCCAGCAGACGACCTGGGACTTCCGAGCAGTACCTC.

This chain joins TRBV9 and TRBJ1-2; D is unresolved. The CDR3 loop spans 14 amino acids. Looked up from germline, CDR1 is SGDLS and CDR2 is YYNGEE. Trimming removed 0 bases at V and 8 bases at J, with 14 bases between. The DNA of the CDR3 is TGTGCCAGCAGCGTAGCCCCGACTCCGGAGGGCTACACCTTC. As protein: CASSVAPTPEGYTF.

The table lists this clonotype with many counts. CDR3 sequence: CASSLARSNTGELFF. The CDR3 DNA follows: TGTGCCAGCAGCTTAGCGCGATCGAACACCGGGGAGCTGTTTTTT. The V gene is TRBV7-8, the J gene TRBJ2-2; D is ambiguous. The CDR3 runs to 15 residues. The ends were cut back, 0 bases at V and 0 bases at J, with 5 bases in the middle. Looked up from germline, CDR1 is SGHVS and CDR2 is FQNEAQ.

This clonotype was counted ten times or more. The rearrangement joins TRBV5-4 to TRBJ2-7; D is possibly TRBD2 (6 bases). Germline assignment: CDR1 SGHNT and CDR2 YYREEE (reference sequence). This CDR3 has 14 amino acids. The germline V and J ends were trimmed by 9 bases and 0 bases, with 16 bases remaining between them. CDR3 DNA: TGTGCCACCGGAGTTCGGGGGTTCTCCTACGAGCAGTACTTC. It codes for CATGVRGFSYEQYF.

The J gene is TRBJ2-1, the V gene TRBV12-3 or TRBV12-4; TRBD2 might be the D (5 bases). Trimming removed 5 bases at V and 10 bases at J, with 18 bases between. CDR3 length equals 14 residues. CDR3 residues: CASSPQGEGWEQFF. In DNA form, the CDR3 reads TGTGCCAGCAGTCCCCAAGGAGAGGGTTGGGAGCAGTTCTTC.

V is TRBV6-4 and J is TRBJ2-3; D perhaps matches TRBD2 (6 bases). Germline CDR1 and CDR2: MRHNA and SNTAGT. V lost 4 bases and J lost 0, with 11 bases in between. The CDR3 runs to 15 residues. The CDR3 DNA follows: TGTGCCAGCAGTGGGCAGCGGGCTAGCACAGATACGCAGTATTTT. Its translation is CASSGQRASTDTQYF.

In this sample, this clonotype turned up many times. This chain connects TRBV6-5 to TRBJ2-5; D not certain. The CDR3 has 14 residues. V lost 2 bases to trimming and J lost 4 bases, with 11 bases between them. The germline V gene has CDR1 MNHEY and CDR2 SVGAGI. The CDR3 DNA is TGTGCCAGCAGTTACGACACCCCGGCAGAGACCCAGTACTTC. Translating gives CASSYDTPAETQYF.

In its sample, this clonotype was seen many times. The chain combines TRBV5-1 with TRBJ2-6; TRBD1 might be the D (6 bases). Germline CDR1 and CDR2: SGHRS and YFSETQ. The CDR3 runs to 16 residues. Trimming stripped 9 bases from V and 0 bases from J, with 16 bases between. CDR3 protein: CATQQGSVSGANVLTF. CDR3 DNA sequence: TGCGCCACCCAACAGGGTTCGGTCTCTGGGGCCAACGTCCTGACTTTC.